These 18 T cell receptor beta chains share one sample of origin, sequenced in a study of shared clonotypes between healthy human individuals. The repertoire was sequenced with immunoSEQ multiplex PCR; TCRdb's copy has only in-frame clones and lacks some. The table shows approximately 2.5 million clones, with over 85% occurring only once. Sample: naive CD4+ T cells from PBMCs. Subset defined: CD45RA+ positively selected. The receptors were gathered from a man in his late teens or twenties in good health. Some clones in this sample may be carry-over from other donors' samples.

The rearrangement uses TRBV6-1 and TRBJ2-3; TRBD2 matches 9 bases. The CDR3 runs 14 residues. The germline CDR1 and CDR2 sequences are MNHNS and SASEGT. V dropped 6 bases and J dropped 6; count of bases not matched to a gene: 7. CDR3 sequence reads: CASRRAGGPDTQYF. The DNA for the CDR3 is TGTGCCAGCAGACGAGCGGGAGGACCCGATACGCAGTATTTT.

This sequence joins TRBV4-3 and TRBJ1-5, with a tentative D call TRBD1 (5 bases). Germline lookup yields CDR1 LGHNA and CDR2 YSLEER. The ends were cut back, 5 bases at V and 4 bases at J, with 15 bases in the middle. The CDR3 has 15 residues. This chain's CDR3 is CASSVVRGGNQPQHF. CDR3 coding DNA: TGCGCCAGCAGCGTTGTCCGGGGGGGAAATCAGCCCCAGCATTTT.

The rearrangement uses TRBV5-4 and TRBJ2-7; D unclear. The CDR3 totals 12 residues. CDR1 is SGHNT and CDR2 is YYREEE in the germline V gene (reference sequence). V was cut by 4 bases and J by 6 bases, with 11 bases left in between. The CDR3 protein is CASSLVSSEQYF. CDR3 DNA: TGTGCCAGCAGCCTCGTATCTAGCGAGCAGTACTTC.

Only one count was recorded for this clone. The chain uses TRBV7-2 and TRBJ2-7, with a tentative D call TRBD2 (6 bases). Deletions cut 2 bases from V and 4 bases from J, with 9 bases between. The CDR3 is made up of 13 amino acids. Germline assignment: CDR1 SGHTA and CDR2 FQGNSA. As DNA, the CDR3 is TGTGCCAGCAGCTTAAGAGGACTATACGAGCAGTACTTC. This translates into CASSLRGLYEQYF.

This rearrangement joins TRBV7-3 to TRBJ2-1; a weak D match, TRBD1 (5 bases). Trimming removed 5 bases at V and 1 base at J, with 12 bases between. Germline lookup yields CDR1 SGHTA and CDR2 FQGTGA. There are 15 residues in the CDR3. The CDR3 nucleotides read TGTGCCAGCAGCCATACAGGTGATTCCTACAATGAGCAGTTCTTC. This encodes CASSHTGDSYNEQFF. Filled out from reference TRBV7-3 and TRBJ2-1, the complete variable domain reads GAGVSQTPSNKVTEKGKYVELRCDPISGHTALYWYRQSLGQGPEFLIYFQGTGAADDSGLPNDRFFAVRPEGSVSTLKIQRTERGDSAVYLCASSHTGDSYNEQFFGPGTRLTVL.

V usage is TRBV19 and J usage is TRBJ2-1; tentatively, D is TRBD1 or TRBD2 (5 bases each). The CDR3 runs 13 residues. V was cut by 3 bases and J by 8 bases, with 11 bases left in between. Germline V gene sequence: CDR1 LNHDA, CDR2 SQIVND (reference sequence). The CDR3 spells CASSIGGRDEQFF. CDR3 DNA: TGTGCCAGTAGTATTGGGGGTCGGGATGAGCAGTTCTTC.

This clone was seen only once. The CDR3 region is CASSRGQGSVETQYF. In DNA, the CDR3 is TGCGCCAGCAGCCGTGGACAGGGGTCAGTGGAGACCCAGTACTTC. The chain couples TRBV4-3 to TRBJ2-5; 9 bases line up with TRBD1. The length of the CDR3 is 15 residues. J gave up 5 bases and V 4 bases, and 8 bases lay outside the gene matches. Germline assignment: CDR1 LGHNA and CDR2 YSLEER.

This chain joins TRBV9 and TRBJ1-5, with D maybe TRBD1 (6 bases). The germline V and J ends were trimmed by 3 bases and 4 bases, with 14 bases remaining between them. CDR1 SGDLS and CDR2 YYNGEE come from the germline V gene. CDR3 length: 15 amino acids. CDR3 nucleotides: TGTGCCAGCAGCGCCGATGGACAGCGGAATCAGCCCCAGCATTTT. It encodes CASSADGQRNQPQHF. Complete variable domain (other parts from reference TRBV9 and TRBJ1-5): DSGVTQTPKHLITATGQRVTLRCSPRSGDLSVYWYQQSLDQGLQFLIQYYNGEERAKGNILERFSAQQFPDLHSELNLSSLELGDSALYFCASSADGQRNQPQHFGDGTRLSIL.

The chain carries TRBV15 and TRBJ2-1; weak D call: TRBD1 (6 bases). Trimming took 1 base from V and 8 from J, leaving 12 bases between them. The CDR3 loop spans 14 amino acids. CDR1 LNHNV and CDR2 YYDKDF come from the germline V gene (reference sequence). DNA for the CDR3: TGTGCCACCAGCAGAGCACAGGGTTTGGATGAGCAGTTCTTC. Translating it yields CATSRAQGLDEQFF.

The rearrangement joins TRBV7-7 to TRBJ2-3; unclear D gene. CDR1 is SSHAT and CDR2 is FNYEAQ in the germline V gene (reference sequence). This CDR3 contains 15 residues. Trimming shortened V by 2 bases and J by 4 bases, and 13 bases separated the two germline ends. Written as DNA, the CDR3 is TGTGCCAGCAGCTTATTAACCGCCTCGGCAGATACGCAGTATTTT. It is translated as CASSLLTASADTQYF.

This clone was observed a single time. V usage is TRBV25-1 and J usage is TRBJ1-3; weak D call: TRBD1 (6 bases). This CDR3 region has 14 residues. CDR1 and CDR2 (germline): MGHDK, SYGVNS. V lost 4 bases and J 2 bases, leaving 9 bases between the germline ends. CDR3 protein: CASSGGGAGNTIYF. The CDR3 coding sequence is TGTGCCAGCAGTGGAGGGGGAGCTGGAAACACCATATATTTT.

CDR3 in DNA: TGTGCCAGCAGTCCCTCGACAGGCATGAACTATGGCTACACCTTC. Its translation is CASSPSTGMNYGYTF. The chain recombines TRBV6-6 with TRBJ1-2, with a tentative D call TRBD1 (6 bases). The V gene lost 5 bases and the J gene lost 2 bases, with 15 bases spanning the gap. This CDR3 spans 15 amino acids. The V gene's germline CDR1 is MNHNY and CDR2 SVGAGI (reference sequence).

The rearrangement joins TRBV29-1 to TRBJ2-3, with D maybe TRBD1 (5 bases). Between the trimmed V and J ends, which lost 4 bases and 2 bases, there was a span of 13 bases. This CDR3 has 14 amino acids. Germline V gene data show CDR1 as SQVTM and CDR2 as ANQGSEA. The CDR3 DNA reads TGCAGCGTTGTCGAGGACACCACCACAGATACGCAGTATTTT. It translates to CSVVEDTTTDTQYF.

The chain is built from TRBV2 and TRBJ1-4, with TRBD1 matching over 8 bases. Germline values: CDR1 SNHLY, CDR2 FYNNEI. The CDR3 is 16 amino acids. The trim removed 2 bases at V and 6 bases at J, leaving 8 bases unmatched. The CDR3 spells CASSELTGTGYEKLFF. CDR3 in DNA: TGTGCCAGCAGTGAATTAACCGGGACAGGCTATGAAAAACTGTTTTTT.

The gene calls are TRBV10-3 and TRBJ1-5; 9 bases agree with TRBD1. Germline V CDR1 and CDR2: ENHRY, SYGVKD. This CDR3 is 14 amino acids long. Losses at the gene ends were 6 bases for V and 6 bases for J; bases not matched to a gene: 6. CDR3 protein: CAIRGTGLGQPQHF. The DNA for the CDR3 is TGTGCCATCAGGGGGACAGGGCTGGGTCAGCCCCAGCATTTT.

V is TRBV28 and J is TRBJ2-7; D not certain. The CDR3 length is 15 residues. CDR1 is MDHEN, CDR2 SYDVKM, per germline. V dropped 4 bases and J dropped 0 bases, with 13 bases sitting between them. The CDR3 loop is CASSSPPASSYEQYF. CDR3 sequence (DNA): TGTGCCAGCAGTTCCCCTCCAGCGAGCTCCTACGAGCAGTACTTC.

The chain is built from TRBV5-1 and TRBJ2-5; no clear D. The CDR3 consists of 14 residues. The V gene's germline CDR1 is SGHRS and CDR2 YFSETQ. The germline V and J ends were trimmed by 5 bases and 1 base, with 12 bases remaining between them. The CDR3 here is CASSIGDVQETQYF. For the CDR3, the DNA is TGCGCCAGCAGTATTGGCGACGTCCAAGAGACCCAGTACTTC.

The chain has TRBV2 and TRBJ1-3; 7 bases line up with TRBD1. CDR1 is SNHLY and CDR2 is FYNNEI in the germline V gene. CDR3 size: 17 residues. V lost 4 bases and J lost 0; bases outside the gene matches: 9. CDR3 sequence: CASSGGDRDSSGNTIYF. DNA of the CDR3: TGTGCCAGCAGTGGAGGTGACCGGGACAGCTCTGGAAACACCATATATTTT. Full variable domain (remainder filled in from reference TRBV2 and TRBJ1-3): EPEVTQTPSHQVTQMGQEVILRCVPISNHLYFYWYRQILGQKVEFLVSFYNNEISEKSEIFDDQFSVERPDGSNFTLKIRSTKLEDSAMYFCASSGGDRDSSGNTIYFGEGSWLTVV.